Given below is one TCR beta chain in context. This clone was picked up a small number of times. No cognate antigen has been identified for it. Base qualities are not at hand, and no much larger clone is one base apart. The germline V gene encodes CDR1 SGHRS and CDR2 YFSETQ. Reading from cysteine to phenylalanine, the CDR3 counts 14 amino acids. The kept DNA is CDR3 alone, 42 bases in frame from the first base. V and J are trimmed by 5 bases and 5 bases, and the gene matches miss 5 bases of the junction. The data derive from a study of cytomegalovirus exposure and HLA in healthy donors (dated by TCRdb to 2017 to 2019). Regarding the research as a whole: According to an earlier analysis of 587 of the donors, some 180 million T cells yielded 117 million unique TCR beta sequences and more than 250 Gb of sequence data. The study aimed to test whether signatures of past pathogen exposure could be identified by cataloging public T cell receptors. An early release that covered about 600 HLA-typed donors contained around 300 gigabases of sequencing data and tens of millions of unique TCR sequences. A later genetic analysis used genome-wide SNP genotypes for about three fifths of the roughly 700 donors, treating that subset as a discovery cohort. Donor age, sex, ethnicity and CMV serostatus were compiled alongside the repertoire data. Along with the approximately 620-subject first cohort, a separate validation cohort of over 90 different subjects was used. Every discovery cohort repertoire had been produced on one sequencing platform. An earlier analysis of around 580 of the donors used high-throughput TCR beta sequencing to judge whether each TCR beta V gene segment behaved as functional or pseudogenic. Of the 300 to 450 genotyped donors, 75% to 85% were placed in the genetic ancestry cluster associated with self-reported Caucasian donors. In a later analysis, previously published TCR beta repertoires from 666 donors were re-analyzed and high-resolution HLA genotyping was added so that TCR occurrence patterns could be studied. HLA typing included class I and class II loci at four-digit resolution. Rather than using new phenotypic data, the later analysis identified candidate immune exposures from TCR beta sequences and from how often those sequences occurred across donors. Typing coverage varied by locus: roughly 620-630 donors for A, B, C, DRB1 and DQB1; 500 to 550 for DQA1; nearly 610 for DPA1; some 470 for DPB1. To predict cytomegalovirus infection status, the study combined high-throughput TCR immunosequencing, statistical association of individual TCRs with disease status, and machine learning. Among some 400 genotyped donors of the cohort, an average of about 240,000 unique TCR beta nucleotide sequences was sequenced per donor, of which approximately 18% were non-productive. Using immunosequencing, the study profiled T cell repertoires from about 610 subjects and related those repertoires to cytomegalovirus serostatus. About five DR-DQ haplotypes were treated as single units for association and clustering because of strong linkage in the cohort. What the study reported, not specific to this receptor: Some IMGT-functional V segments, including TRBV6-2 and TRBV6-3, could not be told apart with the 87-base-pair reads, so those segments were excluded. The authors suggested that the approach could potentially be extended to other disease states and immunological phenotypes. A later genetic analysis reported fewer N-insertions in productive TCRs among donors in an Asian-associated ancestry cluster than the roughly 700-donor mean. The presence/absence analyses assumed that sequencing depth was roughly uniform across donors, and that assumption may not be true. For the cohort, immune exposure information was limited to CMV serostatus. At a false discovery rate of 0.05, a later analysis linked 16,951 TCR beta sequences to specific HLA alleles. Most CMV-associated TCR beta chains appeared to be HLA-restricted in a later analysis, and the HLA associations seemed to be driven largely by CMV exposure. Because some donors lacked HLA typing at each locus, the association tests relied only on the typed subset. In an earlier analysis of over 550 of the donors, most TCR beta V segments were observed in productive rearrangements about 87% or about 30% of the time, broadly matching IMGT annotations. Most TCR sequences were seen in very few donors, while some public TCRs were found in many individuals. In a later genetic analysis, a missense DCLRE1C variant was associated with V-gene and J-gene trimming of TCR beta chains, and the association was replicated in an independent cohort. Assigning TCR associations to individual alleles was difficult when HLA alleles, especially DR and DQ, strongly co-occurred. In the study, approximately 150 TCR beta chains were listed as associated with cytomegalovirus. A further reported finding was that TCR beta sequences accurately predicted the HLA-A and HLA-B alleles for most subjects in the first cohort. The sequencing pipeline was judged likely to have produced a cluster of highly shared sequence variants as a technical artifact. According to a later analysis, parvovirus B19, influenza, CMV and Epstein-Barr virus appeared linked to several top co-occurrence clusters. Linkage disequilibrium might explain the correlated functional status among segregating V segments, but an unknown experimental factor could not be excluded. In both the original and validation cohorts, the classifier was reported to diagnose cytomegalovirus status with high specificity and sensitivity. A few of the identified cytomegalovirus-associated TCR beta chains were confirmed in vitro to be specific for cytomegalovirus antigens. In a later analysis, HLA-associated TCR beta chains were found to be more clonally expanded and to have lower generation probabilities than equally common non-associated chains. A later analysis found that TCR association rates varied across HLA loci, with DRB1 alleles showing the most associated TCRs and HLA-C alleles the fewest. Because counts were too low, some 17 rarely observed V segments, including chromosome 9 orphons, were left out of the earlier analysis of approximately 580 of the donors. In this cohort, only TCR beta chains were sequenced, and detectable features were limited by the absence of alpha or paired-chain data.

To prepare the library, the immunoSEQ multiplex PCR assay was applied. For the multiplex PCR, a mixture combining 60 forward primers for TCR Vbeta segments and 13 reverse primers for TCR Jbeta segments was used. Amplification of the CDR3 region of rearranged TCR beta genes was performed with a multiplex PCR assay on genomic DNA. Amplified TCR beta libraries were sequenced as 87-base-pair reads on the Illumina HiSeq System. The source study handled its data this way. In a later analysis, 70 million to 95 million unique TCR beta chains were counted across the 666 repertoires, and about 9.9 million of these chains were shared by at least two donors. A nearest-neighbor algorithm error-corrected the raw reads and collapsed the reads into unique sequences, merging closely related sequences to remove PCR and sequencing errors. Alignment of CDR3 sequences to IMGT reference sequences was used to assign V, D and J gene segments. Each retained sequence needed at least a six-nucleotide match to both a V gene segment and a J gene segment. A rearrangement was called productive if the CDR3 had no stop codons and remained in frame with V and J, and every other rearrangement was called non-productive. CDR3 was defined according to IMGT convention as the region running from the second conserved V-encoded cysteine to the conserved J-encoded phenylalanine. The earlier analysis of around 640 of the donors excluded sequences that lacked an unambiguous match to a single V gene segment. In an earlier analysis of several hundred of the donors, V segments were called functional above 56.7% productive rearrangements and were called segregating when the between-donor standard deviation exceeded 5%. To diagnose cytomegalovirus status from the catalog of TCR beta chain sequences, a statistical classification framework was built. A later analysis assigned V and J genes by comparing TCR nucleotide sequences with IMGT/GENE-DB human TR gene sequences. In a later analysis, CDR3 sequences and most-parsimonious VDJ recombination scenarios were assigned using the TCRdist pipeline. A later analysis defined each TCR beta chain by its CDR3 amino acid sequence plus V-gene family, and excluded reads lacking a unique V-gene family. To address suspected cross-contamination and a sequencing artifact, a later analysis removed over 500 highly shared, low-generation-probability nucleotide sequences. A later analysis calculated a clonal expansion index for each public chain from normalized within-repertoire ranks of inferred template counts. Generation probabilities in a later analysis came from a VDJ recombination model fitted to out-of-frame rearrangements, and those results were checked against IGoR. In a later analysis, TCR-TCR, TCR-HLA and TCR-CMV co-occurrence was scored with hypergeometric tests, and a repertoire-size bias correction was applied to TCR pairs. In a later analysis, false discovery rates were estimated by permuting HLA or CMV assignments 20 times. In a later analysis, co-occurring TCRs were grouped using DBSCAN, with TCRdist sequence similarity added in when clustering inside HLA-allele-positive subsets. Repertoires with fewer than 30,000 or more than 120,000 public chains, plus five repertoires with anomalous nucleotide sharing, were excluded from co-occurrence clustering. Drawn from immuneACCESS, this table holds only the in-frame rearrangements with V and J called that TCRdb kept. Clones are partly lost; checked studies trace under half to an unresolved V gene and leave the rest unexplained. The DNA gave D and trimming, while V, J and clone size come from that table. Across this sample there are 72,000 or so clones, with roughly 69% seen only once. 3% to 3.5% of the sample comes from the top ten.

The cohort consisted of 600 or so healthy bone marrow donors. Cohort members were all nominally healthy when sampled, although unrecorded immune exposures were likely present. The donor tested CMV seronegative, placing the donor among the 350 or so seronegative members of the cohort. A peripheral blood sample was provided by each donor, and peripheral blood mononuclear cells were used for TCR beta sequencing. Genomic DNA was extracted from the blood cell samples with the Qiagen DNeasy Blood Extraction Kit. The TCR sequence derives from a woman aged 45-60 years in good health and CMV-seronegative. Sequencing was carried out using PBMCs. The chain is made from TRBV5-1 and TRBJ2-5, and TRBD2 matches 11 of the central bases. The CDR3 reads CASSLLAGVETQYF. The sequence in DNA is TGCGCCAGCAGTCTACTAGCGGGAGTGGAGACCCAGTACTTC.